The source of this T cell receptor beta chain is a study of OX40 agonist ivuxolimab in advanced cancers. The overall study: Antecedent anti-PD-1, anti-PD-L1 or anti-CTLA-4 therapy was permissible, with under 50% having received some. Study findings and constraints: On average, CD8+ T cells showed a greater number of expanded clones than CD4+. Low normalized T-cell clonal expansion also characterized some of the nonresponders.

With respect to this clone: The antigen remains unidentified.

CDR3 size: 15 residues. CDR1 is MNHEY and CDR2 is SMNVEV in the germline V gene (reference sequence). The V and J ends lost 6 bases and 3 bases respectively, with 15 bases between them. Sequenced by immunoSEQ multiplex PCR; TCRdb stores in-frame clones only, minus some. This table has around 67,000 clones, 80% appearing once. The V call is TRBV27, the J call TRBJ1-5, with D hard to call. This sample comprised CD4+ or CD8+ T cells sorted from blood, obtained in a trial of the OX40 agonist ivuxolimab. The receptor was isolated from an adult with an advanced solid tumor such as melanoma, head and neck, liver or kidney cancer. This chain's CDR3 is CASSPDGEHNQPQHF. DNA for the CDR3: TGTGCCAGCAGCCCCGACGGAGAACACAATCAGCCCCAGCATTTT.